The 15 T cell receptor beta chains in this list originate from one sample, sequenced in a study of blood T cells in healthy people across ages. Then a second PCR, running roughly 6 to 12 cycles, was carried out with a sample-barcoded 5' primer and a J-beta primer mix. Each CDR3 protein is one row after TCRdb ran MiXCR on the 5' RACE reads. The profile shows 850,000 or so distinct CDR3 sequences, 25% to 30% of them singletons. Sequenced input: blood. Every receptor here comes from an elderly woman in good health.

The CDR3, as DNA: TGTGCCAGCTCACCAACGACAGGTCAAGAGACCCAGTACTTC. It encodes CASSPTTGQETQYF. The rearrangement uses TRBV18 and TRBJ2-5, with D maybe TRBD1 (6 bases). The V gene's germline CDR1 is KGHSH and CDR2 LQKENI. The CDR3 covers 14 residues. Trimming pared 2 bases from V and 2 bases from J, leaving 9 bases between. Variable domain in full (rest from reference TRBV18 and TRBJ2-5): NAGVMQNPRHLVRRRGQEARLRCSPMKGHSHVYWYRQLPEEGLKFMVYLQKENIIDESGMPKERFSAEFPKEGPSILRIQQVVRGDSAAYFCASSPTTGQETQYFGPGTRLLVL.

This clonotype was picked up many times. The chain joins TRBV20-1 to TRBJ1-3; the D is unclear. Germline-derived CDR1 and CDR2 are DFQATT and SNEGSKA (reference sequence). Deletions cut 6 bases from V and 4 bases from J, with 19 bases between. The CDR3 runs to 15 residues. CDR3 nucleotides: TGCAGTGCCGCGGTAGCCAGCAGCCAGGGAAACACCATATATTTT. It encodes CSAAVASSQGNTIYF.

This chain joins TRBV7-2 and TRBJ1-1; D possibly corresponds to TRBD1 (6 bases). The CDR3 has 14 amino acids. CDR1 and CDR2 (germline): SGHTA, FQGNSA. V shed 2 bases and J shed 4 bases, with 11 bases lying between them. The chain's CDR3 is CASSLRGSGTEAFF. In DNA, the CDR3 is TGTGCCAGCAGCTTAAGGGGGAGCGGCACTGAAGCTTTCTTT.

In this sample, this clonotype turned up many times. The chain links TRBV6-2 or TRBV6-3 to TRBJ2-4; no definite D call. Per the germline V gene, CDR1 is MNHEY and CDR2 is SVGEGT. The CDR3 has 11 residues. The V gene lost 8 bases and the J gene lost 5 bases, with 7 bases spanning the gap. DNA for the CDR3: TGTGCCAGCGGTTGGGAAAACATTCAGTACTTC. Residues: CASGWENIQYF.

Regarding this clonotype: The junction departs from germline at one end; a sequencing error may be responsible. The genes are TRBV19 and TRBJ2-3, with unresolved D. Germline CDR1 LNHDA, CDR2 SQIVND (reference sequence). CDR3 size: 13 residues. The CDR3 sequence: CASRSLGTDTRYF. DNA of the CDR3: TGTGCCAGTAGAAGCCTAGGCACAGATACGCGGTATTTT.

J is TRBJ2-7 and V is TRBV3-1; D is perhaps TRBD1 (6 bases). The V end was cut by 4 bases, the J end by 0 bases, with 16 bases between. The CDR3 runs to 16 residues. CDR1 is LGHDT, CDR2 YNNKEL, per germline (reference sequence). CDR3 sequence reads: CASSPQLDRSSYEQYF. The CDR3, as DNA: TGTGCCAGCAGCCCACAACTCGACAGGAGCTCCTACGAGCAGTACTTC.

This clonotype showed up just a few times. The V gene is TRBV14, the J gene TRBJ1-1; no firm D call. The V end was cut by 4 bases, the J end by 3 bases, with 9 bases between. Germline V gene data show CDR1 as SGHDN and CDR2 as FVKESK. The CDR3 consists of 13 residues. CDR3 protein: CASSREVYTEAFF. The DNA for the CDR3 is TGTGCCAGCAGCCGAGAGGTTTACACTGAAGCTTTCTTT.

The chain recombines TRBV7-2 with TRBJ1-5; TRBD1 might be the D (5 bases). Germline lookup yields CDR1 SGHTA and CDR2 FQGNSA. Trimming pared 5 bases from V and 5 bases from J, leaving 16 bases between. The CDR3 sequence is 15 residues long. The CDR3 DNA reads as TGTGCCAGCAGCCCGGCGGGACGGGAAGATCAGCCCCAGCATTTT. Translation: CASSPAGREDQPQHF.

This clonotype was detected ten times or more. The genes are TRBV9 and TRBJ2-7; D is ambiguous. The CDR3 length is 12 residues. The germline V gene encodes CDR1 SGDLS and CDR2 YYNGEE. The CDR3 DNA reads as TGTGCTACCCTCACGAGGTTCTACGAGCAGTACTTC. Amino acid sequence: CATLTRFYEQYF.

This clonotype was seen repeatedly, ten times or more. The V and J genes are TRBV30 and TRBJ2-1; 9 bases match TRBD1. The CDR3 runs 11 residues. V lost 1 base, J lost 13 bases, and 2 bases stayed unmatched. Germline CDR1 GTSNPN, CDR2 SVGIG (reference sequence). CDR3 protein: CAWSGGQGQFF. CDR3 coding DNA: TGTGCCTGGAGTGGGGGACAGGGACAGTTCTTC.

This clonotype was counted many times. The chain combines TRBV7-8 with TRBJ1-2; no reliable D call. Trimming shortened V by 2 bases and J by 5 bases, and 9 bases separated the two germline ends. The CDR3 is 13 residues long. Germline CDR1 and CDR2: SGHVS and FQNEAQ. The CDR3 nucleotides are TGTGCCAGCAGCTTAATGTTAGGATATGGCTACACCTTC. It translates to CASSLMLGYGYTF.

The chain has TRBV6-2 or TRBV6-3 and TRBJ2-7; D gene unclear. V gave up 10 bases and J gave up 1 base, with 14 bases separating them. Germline-derived CDR1 and CDR2 are MNHEY and SVGEGT. This CDR3 comprises 13 residues. CDR3 bases: TGTGCCAACAGAATGGACGGTTCCTACGAGCAGTACTTC. Translated, it gives CANRMDGSYEQYF.

This clonotype was detected many times. The V gene is TRBV20-1, the J gene TRBJ2-5, with 7 bases aligning to TRBD1. Trimming took 1 base from V and 5 from J; bases not matched to a gene: 7. This CDR3 has 14 amino acids. In germline, CDR1 is DFQATT, CDR2 SNEGSKA (reference sequence). CDR3 DNA sequence: TGCAGTGCTAGAGTTGCAAGGGGGCGGGAGACCCAGTACTTC. Protein product: CSARVARGRETQYF.

V usage is TRBV6-6 and J usage is TRBJ1-1; tentative D call: TRBD1 (5 bases). The CDR3 sequence is 16 residues long. V was clipped by 0 bases and J by 0 bases, with 11 bases between them. The V gene's germline CDR1 is MNHNY and CDR2 SVGAGI (reference sequence). The chain's CDR3 is CASSYSRATMNTEAFF. The CDR3 region has the DNA TGTGCCAGCAGTTACTCCAGGGCGACAATGAACACTGAAGCTTTCTTT.

With respect to this clonotype: A much larger clonotype is one base distant, so this may be a read error. V and J are TRBV5-1 and TRBJ2-3; 7 nucleotides agree with TRBD1. J gave up 2 bases and V 8 bases, and 11 bases lay outside the gene matches. The CDR3 consists of 15 residues. The germline V gene has CDR1 SGHRS and CDR2 YFSETQ. In nucleotides, the CDR3 is TGCGCCAGTACCAGGGGGTCCGTACCCACAGATACGCAGTATTTT. Its translation is CASTRGSVPTDTQYF.